Following are 27 T cell receptor beta chains from one sample sequenced in a study of cytomegalovirus exposure and HLA in healthy donors. 13 Jbeta primers and 60 Vbeta primers were used for the PCR. Generated by immunoSEQ multiplex PCR, the TCRdb table keeps only in-frame clones and is missing some. The profile shows about 160,000 clones, approximately 80% of them singletons. Sequencing was done on a sample of PBMCs. The receptors here all came from a woman aged 50 to 65 in good health and CMV-seronegative.

The chain employs TRBV10-3 and TRBJ1-2; 7 nucleotides agree with TRBD1. In germline, CDR1 is ENHRY, CDR2 SYGVKD. Trimming cost V 8 bases and J 4 bases; bases outside gene matches: 4. CDR3 length equals 12 residues. The CDR3 spells CAIEGAGYGYTF. CDR3 coding DNA: TGTGCCATCGAGGGGGCTGGCTATGGCTACACCTTC.

V gene TRBV7-9 combines with J gene TRBJ2-1; the match to TRBD1 covers 7 bases. Trimming removed 5 bases from V and 7 bases from J; junction bases left unmatched: 11. The CDR3 is 15 residues long. Germline V gene sequence: CDR1 SEHNR, CDR2 FQNEAQ (reference sequence). The CDR3 sequence: CASSLDRVVRNEQFF. CDR3 nucleotides: TGTGCCAGCAGCCTAGACAGGGTAGTTCGGAATGAGCAGTTCTTC.

The rearrangement uses TRBV19 and TRBJ2-1, with a possible D match to TRBD2 (6 bases). The germline V gene encodes CDR1 LNHDA and CDR2 SQIVND (reference sequence). The CDR3 runs to 14 residues. Trimming removed 5 bases from V and 7 bases from J, with 15 bases in between. The CDR3: CASSWTTTRNEQFF. DNA of the CDR3: TGTGCCAGTAGTTGGACTACGACAAGGAATGAGCAGTTCTTC.

J is TRBJ1-2 and V is TRBV19; no reliable D call. V gave up 1 base and J gave up 8 bases, with 17 bases separating them. Germline V gene sequence: CDR1 LNHDA, CDR2 SQIVND (reference sequence). CDR3 length equals 15 residues. CDR3 residues: CASSIAPQFHRGYTF. The DNA of the CDR3 is TGTGCCAGTAGTATAGCACCCCAATTCCACCGGGGCTACACCTTC.

Only a few counts were recorded for this clone. DNA for the CDR3: TGTGCCAGCAGTGGGCTAGCGGGAACCTACGAGCAGTACTTC. Protein: CASSGLAGTYEQYF. This chain joins TRBV2 and TRBJ2-7; 9 bases are a match to TRBD2. Germline loops: CDR1 SNHLY, CDR2 FYNNEI. The CDR3 has 14 amino acids. J was trimmed by 2 bases and V by 4 bases; bases with no gene match: 3.

The chain has TRBV7-3 and TRBJ1-2, with D uncertain. The CDR3 is made up of 13 amino acids. Trimming cost V 5 bases and J 6 bases, with 13 bases left between them. Per the germline V gene, CDR1 is SGHTA and CDR2 is FQGTGA. Written as DNA, the CDR3 is TGTGCCAGCAGCCGCGGGCCCGAGGATGGCTACACCTTC. Translating gives CASSRGPEDGYTF.

J is TRBJ1-1 and V is TRBV19; 7 nucleotides align to TRBD1. This CDR3 has 14 amino acids. V shed 5 bases, J shed 1 base, and the junction held 4 bases outside the gene matches. In germline, CDR1 is LNHDA, CDR2 SQIVND (reference sequence). CDR3 region: CASSGRQGNTEAFF. The CDR3 nucleotides are TGTGCCAGTAGTGGAAGACAGGGGAACACTGAAGCTTTCTTT.

This chain uses TRBV5-1 with TRBJ1-1; D perhaps matches TRBD1 (5 bases). Trimming stripped 1 base from V and 8 bases from J, with 12 bases between. The CDR3 runs 13 residues. CDR1 is SGHRS and CDR2 is YFSETQ in the germline V gene. In DNA, the CDR3 is TGCGCCAGCAGCTTGCTCGCAGGGTTGGAAGCTTTCTTT. It codes for CASSLLAGLEAFF. Together with reference TRBV5-1 and TRBJ1-1, the CDR3 gives the full variable domain: KAGVTQTPRYLIKTRGQQVTLSCSPISGHRSVSWYQQTPGQGLQFLFEYFSETQRNKGNFPGRFSGRQFSNSRSEMNVSTLELGDSALYLCASSLLAGLEAFFGQGTRLTVV.

This clone has a single count. V is TRBV5-1 and J is TRBJ2-1, with D possibly matching TRBD2 (6 bases). Germline V gives CDR1 SGHRS, CDR2 YFSETQ. The CDR3 is 15 residues long. V was shortened by 0 bases and J by 8 bases, with 15 bases between the two germline ends. Written as DNA, the CDR3 is TGCGCCAGCAGCTTGGGCCTGCGGGAAAGAGATGAGCAGTTCTTC. It codes for CASSLGLRERDEQFF.

The chain employs TRBV5-1 and TRBJ2-7; a possible D gene is TRBD2 (5 bases). CDR3 length equals 14 residues. Trimming removed 1 base from V and 5 bases from J, with 13 bases in between. Per the germline V gene, CDR1 is SGHRS and CDR2 is YFSETQ. CDR3 nucleotide sequence: TGCGCCAGCAGCTTGTGGGGAGTGATCGACGAGCAGTACTTC. Translation: CASSLWGVIDEQYF.

J is TRBJ2-2 and V is TRBV7-8; D is perhaps TRBD2 (5 bases). The CDR3 extends over 15 amino acids. The germline CDR1 and CDR2 sequences are SGHVS and FQNEAQ. The germline V and J ends were trimmed by 2 bases and 4 bases, with 11 bases remaining between them. Here the CDR3 reads CASSLRGVSTGELFF. Written as DNA, the CDR3 is TGTGCCAGCAGCTTACGGGGTGTCAGCACCGGGGAGCTGTTTTTT.

The chain uses TRBV28 and TRBJ2-1; a weak D match, TRBD2 (6 bases). There are 16 residues in the CDR3. From germline, CDR1 is MDHEN and CDR2 SYDVKM. V was clipped by 5 bases and J by 2 bases, with 16 bases between them. The CDR3 region is CASSPTGTVPYNEQFF. Here the CDR3 DNA reads TGTGCCAGCAGTCCCACGGGGACTGTACCCTACAATGAGCAGTTCTTC.

J is TRBJ1-5 and V is TRBV7-2; the match to TRBD1 covers 7 bases. This CDR3 is 15 amino acids long. J gave up 7 bases and V 2 bases, and 8 bases lay outside the gene matches. Germline-derived CDR1 and CDR2 are SGHTA and FQGNSA. The CDR3 sequence: CASSLLTGVGQPQHF. CDR3 DNA sequence: TGTGCCAGCAGCTTATTAACAGGGGTAGGACAGCCCCAGCATTTT.

The chain carries TRBV28 and TRBJ2-3; 8 bases line up with TRBD1. CDR3 length: 16 residues. Germline assignment: CDR1 MDHEN and CDR2 SYDVKM. J gave up 3 bases and V 6 bases, and 11 bases lay outside the gene matches. CDR3 nucleotides: TGTGCCAGCAGCGACATCCGGGACAGGAGTACAGATACGCAGTATTTT. The encoded protein is CASSDIRDRSTDTQYF.

The rearrangement uses TRBV5-4 and TRBJ2-5; maybe TRBD2 (5 bases). The CDR3 spans 16 residues. CDR1 and CDR2 (germline): SGHNT, YYREEE (reference sequence). V was clipped by 4 bases and J by 4 bases, with 20 bases between them. The CDR3 sequence is CASSHPGLGGGETQYF. CDR3 DNA sequence: TGTGCCAGCAGCCACCCGGGCCTCGGAGGAGGAGAGACCCAGTACTTC.

The chain employs TRBV5-1 and TRBJ1-5, with D hard to call. This CDR3 comprises 16 residues. CDR1 SGHRS and CDR2 YFSETQ come from the germline V gene. The germline V and J ends were trimmed by 2 bases and 6 bases, with 18 bases remaining between them. CDR3 nucleotides: TGCGCCAGCAGCTTTGGGGATGAGGGTAGGAGTCAGCCCCAGCATTTT. It codes for CASSFGDEGRSQPQHF. Full variable domain (rest looked up from reference TRBV5-1 and TRBJ1-5): KAGVTQTPRYLIKTRGQQVTLSCSPISGHRSVSWYQQTPGQGLQFLFEYFSETQRNKGNFPGRFSGRQFSNSRSEMNVSTLELGDSALYLCASSFGDEGRSQPQHFGDGTRLSIL.

This clone was picked up a small number of times. CDR3 amino acids: CASLVFGLAGGRSTDTQYF. CDR3 nucleotide sequence: TGTGCCAGCCTAGTGTTTGGGCTAGCGGGAGGCCGCAGCACAGATACGCAGTATTTT. V is TRBV21-1 and J is TRBJ2-3; no check of the table's D call, TRBD2, against the DNA was made. TRBV21-1 is deemed a pseudogene. This CDR3 comprises 19 residues.

V and J are TRBV28 and TRBJ1-2; 11 bases map to TRBD1. Germline V gene lookup returns CDR1 MDHEN and CDR2 SYDVKM. The CDR3 contains 14 residues. V lost 4 bases to trimming and J lost 8 bases; unmatched junction nucleotides: 6. The CDR3 region has the DNA TGTGCCAGCAGTTCCCCCGGGACAGGGGGAGGCTACACCTTC. Its protein is CASSSPGTGGGYTF.

The rearrangement links TRBV6-1 to TRBJ1-2, with D unresolved. V lost 7 bases, J lost 5 bases, and 14 bases lay in between. Germline V gene lookup returns CDR1 MNHNS and CDR2 SASEGT. The length of the CDR3 is 13 residues. The CDR3 region has the DNA TGTGCCAGCACCCCTGACAAGGCGTATGGCTACACCTTC. Translating it yields CASTPDKAYGYTF.

The chain recombines TRBV4-3 with TRBJ1-2; D is ambiguous. The length of the CDR3 is 14 residues. V lost 3 bases, J lost 0 bases, and 8 bases lay in between. Germline V gives CDR1 LGHNA, CDR2 YSLEER. CDR3 in amino acids: CASSQDQANYGYTF. The DNA of the CDR3 is TGCGCCAGCAGCCAGGATCAGGCTAACTATGGCTACACCTTC.

This rearrangement joins TRBV28 to TRBJ2-3; D not resolved. Trimming shortened V by 1 base and J by 10 bases, and 15 bases separated the two germline ends. The germline CDR1 and CDR2 sequences are MDHEN and SYDVKM. The CDR3 loop spans 14 amino acids. CDR3 sequence: CASSLSVGSAAQYF. In DNA form, the CDR3 reads TGTGCCAGCAGTTTATCTGTCGGGTCGGCTGCGCAGTATTTT.

This chain uses TRBV6-5 with TRBJ2-3; possibly TRBD2 for D (6 bases). V was cut by 2 bases and J by 0 bases, with 12 bases left in between. The CDR3 is made up of 16 amino acids. Germline-derived CDR1 and CDR2 are MNHEY and SVGAGI. The CDR3 spells CASSYGGTSSTDTQYF. CDR3 sequence (DNA): TGTGCCAGCAGTTACGGGGGGACTTCTAGCACAGATACGCAGTATTTT.

A single count supports this clone. The gene calls are TRBV4-3 and TRBJ2-6, with TRBD1 matching 9 bases. CDR3 length: 17 residues. V shed 6 bases and J 0 bases; nucleotides not matched to a gene: 6. CDR1 and CDR2 from the germline V gene are LGHNA and YSLEER. CDR3 protein: CASRPGTGSSGANVLTF. CDR3 nucleotides: TGCGCCAGCAGACCCGGGACAGGGAGCTCTGGGGCCAACGTCCTGACTTTC.

The V and J genes are TRBV5-1 and TRBJ2-5; the match to TRBD1 covers 7 bases. The CDR3 spans 13 residues. Germline loops: CDR1 SGHRS, CDR2 YFSETQ. The V segment lost 2 bases and the J segment 5 bases; nucleotides outside the gene matches: 3. CDR3 sequence: CASSLQGSETQYF. The CDR3 DNA sequence: TGCGCCAGCAGCTTACAGGGGTCGGAGACCCAGTACTTC.

The chain couples TRBV2 to TRBJ2-5; 13 nucleotides line up with TRBD2. The ends lost 2 bases at V and 5 bases at J; junction bases unmatched: 8. The V gene's germline CDR1 is SNHLY and CDR2 FYNNEI. This CDR3 is 17 amino acids long. In DNA form, the CDR3 reads TGTGCCAGCAGTGAAACGACTAGCGGGGGGTATCGGGAGACCCAGTACTTC. This translates into CASSETTSGGYRETQYF.

This clone was recorded a few times. This chain uses TRBV4-3 with TRBJ2-7; 7 bases align to TRBD2. Germline trimming cut 0 bases from V and 4 bases from J; bases unmatched to any gene: 6. The CDR3 is made up of 15 amino acids. Per germline, CDR1 LGHNA and CDR2 YSLEER. As DNA, the CDR3 is TGCGCCAGCAGCCAAGATAGGGCGGGGGTATACGAGCAGTACTTC. Amino acids: CASSQDRAGVYEQYF.

CDR3 bases: TGTGCCAGCAGCGGTGGGGGGACAGGGGTCAACGAGCAGTACTTC. Protein: CASSGGGTGVNEQYF. The rearrangement links TRBV13 to TRBJ2-7, with TRBD1 matching over 10 bases. Germline CDR1 PRHDT, CDR2 FYEKMQ (reference sequence). The V gene end was trimmed by 5 bases and the J gene end by 5 bases; junction bases not matched to a gene: 9. This CDR3 is built from 15 residues.